This T cell receptor (beta chain) comes out of a study of human T cells and chemical hapten exposure. TCRdb called the RACE reads again in MiXCR, with one record for every CDR3 protein. The top ten clones hold 1.5% to 2% of a sample with roughly 50,000 distinct CDR3 sequences, 11% of them seen once. Time point of the sample: patch test 1, 2 weeks after DPC sensitization. Treatment denoted: therapeutic diphenylcyclopropenone sensitization with weekly scalp DPC. Unfractionated whole blood served as the source for total RNA extraction. The CDR3 runs 16 residues. V was trimmed by 6 bases and J by 0 bases, leaving 15 bases between them. Germline V gives CDR1 MNHEY, CDR2 SVGAGI.

This receptor was taken from a woman aged 35 to 49 with alopecia areata. Some clones in this sample may be carry-over from other donors' samples. The chain combines TRBV6-5 with TRBJ1-5; D perhaps matches TRBD1 (5 bases). The sequencing used whole blood, collected in connection with sensitization to the hapten diphenylcyclopropenone (DPC). Written as DNA, the CDR3 is TGTGCCAGCAGGTTCCTGGGACCCCCTAGCAATCAGCCCCAGCATTTT. Protein: CASRFLGPPSNQPQHF.